What follows are 24 T cell receptor beta chains derived from one specimen sequenced in a study of cytomegalovirus exposure and HLA in healthy donors. Only in-frame clones appear in the TCRdb table, and some are missing; sequencing was by immunoSEQ multiplex PCR. The sample holds over 70,000 clones; around nine tenths are singletons and the top ten take 3.5% to 4%. The sample taken for sequencing was PBMCs. All receptors derive from a woman younger than 30 in good health and CMV-seropositive.

The V call is TRBV9, the J call TRBJ2-6, with a possible D match to TRBD2 (5 bases). V lost 0 bases and J 3 bases, leaving 7 bases between the germline ends. This CDR3 region has 15 residues. The germline CDR1 and CDR2 sequences are SGDLS and YYNGEE. CDR3 loop: CASSVAGFGANVLTF. CDR3 DNA: TGTGCCAGCAGCGTAGCGGGGTTTGGGGCCAACGTCCTGACTTTC.

CDR3 in amino acids: CASRAGLSSYNEQFF. For the CDR3, the DNA is TGTGCCAGCAGGGCGGGACTGAGCTCCTACAATGAGCAGTTCTTC. V and J are TRBV7-2 and TRBJ2-1; TRBD2 might be the D (6 bases). Germline loops: CDR1 SGHTA, CDR2 FQGNSA. The CDR3 has 15 residues. V shed 6 bases and J shed 0 bases, with 12 bases lying between them. Full variable domain (remainder filled in from reference TRBV7-2 and TRBJ2-1): GAGVSQSPSNKVTEKGKDVELRCDPISGHTALYWYRQSLGQGLEFLIYFQGNSAPDKSGLPSDRFSAERTGGSVSTLTIQRTQQEDSAVYLCASRAGLSSYNEQFFGPGTRLTVL.

The chain links TRBV4-1 to TRBJ1-5; 8 bases are shared with TRBD1. The CDR3 spans 15 residues. The trim removed 4 bases at V and 4 bases at J, leaving 6 bases unmatched. CDR1 MGHRA and CDR2 YSYEKL come from the germline V gene. For the CDR3, the DNA is TGCGCCAGCAGCCCTGGGACAGGAGGAAATCAGCCCCAGCATTTT. This sequence encodes CASSPGTGGNQPQHF.

This chain links TRBV28 with TRBJ2-3; unclear D gene. CDR1 and CDR2 (germline): MDHEN, SYDVKM. The CDR3 sequence is 21 residues long. The V and J ends lost 3 bases and 0 bases respectively, with 28 bases between them. The DNA for the CDR3 is TGTGCCAGCAGTTTGGTCTTCCGGATCGCGAGGAATACTCCAAGCACAGATACGCAGTATTTT. It is translated as CASSLVFRIARNTPSTDTQYF.

This clone was observed a single time. The V and J genes are TRBV2 and TRBJ2-7; D not resolved. V gave up 8 bases and J gave up 6 bases, with 14 bases separating them. Germline V gene data show CDR1 as SNHLY and CDR2 as FYNNEI. The CDR3 is 12 amino acids. The CDR3 sequence is CASLKPPGEQYF. CDR3 nucleotides: TGTGCCAGCCTAAAGCCCCCAGGCGAGCAGTACTTC.

The V gene is TRBV7-9, the J gene TRBJ2-7; TRBD1 agrees at 8 bases. Germline lookup yields CDR1 SEHNR and CDR2 FQNEAQ (reference sequence). The CDR3 has 15 residues. V lost 4 bases, J lost 6 bases, and 11 bases stayed unmatched. The CDR3 reads CASSSSGQGRGEQYF. CDR3 nucleotide sequence: TGTGCCAGCAGCTCGTCAGGACAGGGTAGGGGCGAGCAGTACTTC.

This clone was seen a single time. The genes are TRBV5-1 and TRBJ2-7; maybe TRBD1 (6 bases). The CDR3 totals 13 residues. Germline assignment: CDR1 SGHRS and CDR2 YFSETQ. Trimming cost V 5 bases and J 7 bases, with 16 bases left between them. DNA of the CDR3: TGCGCCAGCAGATCAGGGGTCGCTGGAGAGCAGTACTTC. This gives the protein CASRSGVAGEQYF.

The rearrangement links TRBV10-1 to TRBJ2-1; D possibly corresponds to TRBD2 (5 bases). The CDR3 is made up of 13 amino acids. The ends were cut back, 4 bases at V and 2 bases at J, with 6 bases in the middle. Germline V gene data show CDR1 as WNHNN and CDR2 as SYGVQD (reference sequence). CDR3 protein: CASSGGAYNEQFF. For the CDR3, the DNA is TGCGCCAGCAGTGGGGGAGCCTACAATGAGCAGTTCTTC.

The chain uses TRBV7-2 and TRBJ2-5; possible D gene TRBD1, 6 bases. Germline V gene lookup returns CDR1 SGHTA and CDR2 FQGNSA. The CDR3 totals 14 residues. The germline V and J ends were trimmed by 8 bases and 2 bases, with 15 bases remaining between them. The CDR3 DNA sequence: TGTGCCAGCCAAGGGGCCGGGACACAAGAGACCCAGTACTTC. As protein: CASQGAGTQETQYF.

This chain links TRBV5-6 with TRBJ1-2; TRBD1 aligns across 8 bases. Germline values: CDR1 SGHDT, CDR2 YYEEEE. With V trimmed by 6 bases and J by 1 base, 11 bases remained unmatched. The CDR3 has 16 amino acids. CDR3 sequence (DNA): TGTGCCAGCAACAACCTGGGAGACAGGGGTAACTATGGCTACACCTTC. Protein: CASNNLGDRGNYGYTF. Together with reference TRBV5-6 and TRBJ1-2, the CDR3 gives the full variable domain: DAGVTQSPTHLIKTRGQQVTLRCSPKSGHDTVSWYQQALGQGPQFIFQYYEEEERQRGNFPDRFSGHQFPNYSSELNVNALLLGDSALYLCASNNLGDRGNYGYTFGSGTRLTVV.

This chain links TRBV6-1 with TRBJ2-3; 9 nucleotides line up with TRBD2. The CDR3 is made up of 16 amino acids. The V and J ends lost 1 base and 3 bases, in that order; junction bases with no gene match: 5. Germline V gene lookup returns CDR1 MNHNS and CDR2 SASEGT. In DNA form, the CDR3 reads TGTGCCAGCAGTGAAGAGGCGGGAGGGCCAACAGATACGCAGTATTTT. Its translation is CASSEEAGGPTDTQYF.

The chain links TRBV7-9 to TRBJ1-4, with D uncertain. In germline, CDR1 is SEHNR, CDR2 FQNEAQ (reference sequence). Trimming took off 1 base at V and 8 bases at J, with 14 bases between the two ends. The CDR3 contains 15 residues. The DNA of the CDR3 is TGTGCCAGCAGCTTAGATGATCACCCGGGGGAAAAACTGTTTTTT. It specifies CASSLDDHPGEKLFF.

The rearrangement uses TRBV5-4 and TRBJ1-4, with D perhaps matching TRBD1 (5 bases). V dropped 4 bases and J dropped 3 bases, with 7 bases sitting between them. Germline assignment: CDR1 SGHNT and CDR2 YYREEE (reference sequence). This CDR3 is 13 amino acids long. CDR3: CASSRDSNEKLFF. The CDR3 DNA reads TGTGCCAGCAGCCGGGACTCTAATGAAAAACTGTTTTTT.

The chain recombines TRBV2 with TRBJ2-1, with D tentatively TRBD1 (6 bases). The CDR3 has 15 amino acids. The V and J ends lost 7 bases and 15 bases respectively, with 28 bases between them. Per germline, CDR1 SNHLY and CDR2 FYNNEI. Written as DNA, the CDR3 is TGTGCCAGCATCGACCGCTGGGTGGGACGCCAGGGGCGGTTCTTC. Its protein product is CASIDRWVGRQGRFF.

Turning to this clone: The junction and the germline gene differ at one end; a read error may be behind it. The V gene is TRBV14, the J gene TRBJ2-7; D gene ambiguous. Per the germline V gene, CDR1 is SGHDN and CDR2 is FVKESK. This CDR3 region has 13 residues. The CDR3 reads CANSQVSTYEQYF. CDR3 bases: TGTGCCAACAGCCAAGTGTCAACCTACGAGCAGTACTTC. The full variable domain, rest sourced from reference TRBV14 and TRBJ2-7, is EAGVTQFPSHSVIEKGQTVTLRCDPISGHDNLYWYRRVMGKEIKFLLHFVKESKQDESGMPNNRFLAERTGGTYSTLKVQPAELEDSGVYFCANSQVSTYEQYFGPGTRLTVT.

This clone was seen just once. The chain couples TRBV28 to TRBJ1-1; D possibly corresponds to TRBD1 (6 bases). The CDR3 runs to 16 residues. Looked up from germline, CDR1 is MDHEN and CDR2 is SYDVKM. V gave up 5 bases and J gave up 1 base, with 17 bases separating them. The CDR3 loop reads CASSTEGGGRNTEAFF. The CDR3 coding sequence is TGTGCCAGCAGTACCGAGGGGGGGGGAAGGAACACTGAAGCTTTCTTT.

The chain has TRBV6-6 and TRBJ1-1; D call uncertain. Trimming took 0 bases from V and 4 from J, leaving 15 bases between them. This CDR3 is built from 16 residues. Germline CDR1 reads MNHNY; CDR2 reads SVGAGI (reference sequence). The CDR3 DNA sequence: TGTGCCAGCAGTTACTCGTTTCCAGCCCCGGGCACTGAAGCTTTCTTT. It is translated as CASSYSFPAPGTEAFF.

The rearrangement links TRBV7-6 to TRBJ1-4; 7 positions agree with TRBD1. The CDR3 is 17 residues long. Germline loops: CDR1 SGHVS, CDR2 FNYEAQ. The ends lost 4 bases at V and 0 bases at J; junction bases unmatched: 8. Written as DNA, the CDR3 is TGTGCCAGCAGCTCCACGGACAGGCTTGCAACTAATGAAAAACTGTTTTTT. This encodes CASSSTDRLATNEKLFF. The entire variable domain, with the rest obtained from reference TRBV7-6 and TRBJ1-4, is as follows: GAGVSQSPRYKVTKRGQDVALRCDPISGHVSLYWYRQALGQGPEFLTYFNYEAQQDKSGLPNDRFSAERPEGSISTLTIQRTEQRDSAMYRCASSSTDRLATNEKLFFGSGTQLSVL.

The chain joins TRBV30 to TRBJ2-3, with 8 bases fitting TRBD2. J gave up 2 bases and V 4 bases, and 11 bases lay outside the gene matches. Germline V gene sequence: CDR1 GTSNPN, CDR2 SVGIG (reference sequence). The CDR3 runs to 16 residues. CDR3 nucleotide sequence: TGTGCCTGGACCCCCGGTGCGGGGGGAATCACAGATACGCAGTATTTT. Translating it yields CAWTPGAGGITDTQYF.

The rearrangement links TRBV9 to TRBJ1-1; tentative D call: TRBD1 (5 bases). Trimming cost V 4 bases and J 7 bases, with 14 bases left between them. Germline CDR1 SGDLS, CDR2 YYNGEE. The CDR3 extends over 13 amino acids. The DNA of the CDR3 is TGTGCCAGCAGCCCCCGGGACGGGAGTGAAGCTTTCTTT. Protein sequence: CASSPRDGSEAFF.

CDR3 region: CAWGALGSGYTF. CDR3 sequence (DNA): TGTGCCTGGGGGGCTTTGGGCTCTGGCTACACCTTC. This sequence joins TRBV30 and TRBJ1-2; D is perhaps TRBD1 (5 bases). There are 12 residues in the CDR3. The germline gives CDR1 GTSNPN, CDR2 SVGIG (reference sequence). Trimming removed 5 bases at V and 7 bases at J, with 14 bases between.

This sequence joins TRBV9 and TRBJ1-3; D gene unclear. CDR1 is SGDLS, CDR2 YYNGEE, per germline. The CDR3 loop spans 13 amino acids. Trimming stripped 3 bases from V and 7 bases from J, with 11 bases between. CDR3 DNA: TGTGCCAGCAGCGAGCGACCGGGGAACACCATATATTTT. Its translation: CASSERPGNTIYF.

The chain combines TRBV5-1 with TRBJ1-1, with TRBD1 identical over 9 bases. The CDR3 spans 17 residues. V was clipped by 5 bases and J by 2 bases; unmatched bases: 13. Germline V gives CDR1 SGHRS, CDR2 YFSETQ. CDR3 sequence reads: CASRWGQGGGRNTEAFF. CDR3 bases: TGCGCCAGCAGATGGGGACAGGGTGGTGGTCGAAACACTGAAGCTTTCTTT.

The V gene is TRBV19, the J gene TRBJ1-5, with TRBD1 identical over 9 bases. V lost 10 bases and J lost 2; bases outside the gene matches: 3. The CDR3 has 13 residues. Germline CDR1 LNHDA, CDR2 SQIVND (reference sequence). The CDR3 nucleotides are TGTGCCACCCGGACAGGGGGCAATCAGCCCCAGCATTTT. The encoded protein is CATRTGGNQPQHF.